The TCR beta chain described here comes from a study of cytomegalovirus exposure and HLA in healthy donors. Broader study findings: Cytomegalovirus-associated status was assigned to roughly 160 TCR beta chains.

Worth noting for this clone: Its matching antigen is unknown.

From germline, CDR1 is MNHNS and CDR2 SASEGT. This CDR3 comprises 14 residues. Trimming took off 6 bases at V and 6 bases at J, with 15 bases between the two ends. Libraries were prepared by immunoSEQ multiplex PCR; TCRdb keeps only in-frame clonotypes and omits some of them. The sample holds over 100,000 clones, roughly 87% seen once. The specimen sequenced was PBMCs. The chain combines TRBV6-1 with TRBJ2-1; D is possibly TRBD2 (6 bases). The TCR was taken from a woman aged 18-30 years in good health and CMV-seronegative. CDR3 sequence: CASRPGGAPNEQFF. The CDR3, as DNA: TGTGCCAGCAGACCCGGCGGGGCCCCCAATGAGCAGTTCTTC.